A selection of T cell receptor beta chains follows, all from one sample in a study of blood T cell repertoires in COVID-19. Profiling relied on immunoSEQ multiplex PCR, and the TCRdb table lists in-frame clones only, not all of them. The profile covers 150,000 to 180,000 clones, with roughly 80% appearing a single time and roughly 1.5% taken by the ten largest. Input material: peripheral blood. These TCRs come from a man of 80 years or more with acute or convalescent COVID-19. Both conserved end residues are part of each CDR3. A D gene is named only where the DNA matches it firmly. A clone size is listed for some rows: how often the clone was seen (once, few, many), or a class if it is expanded.

v_call: TRBV19
j_call: TRBJ1-4
d_call: TRBD1
clone_size: .
cdr3_nt: TGTGCCAGTACTTCACTGAGGGGGCCCGGAGAAAAACTGTTTTTT
cdr3_aa: CASTSLRGPGEKLFF

v_call: TRBV19
j_call: TRBJ1-2
d_call: TRBD1
clone_size: .
cdr3_nt: TGTGCCAGTAGCATCTCCGGGACAGGGGGCCTTAGTAACTATGGCTACACCTTC
cdr3_aa: CASSISGTGGLSNYGYTF

v_call: TRBV6-1
j_call: TRBJ2-7
d_call: .
clone_size: .
cdr3_nt: TGTGCCAGCAGTGAGACCGGGTTTAGCTCCTACGAGCAGTACTTC
cdr3_aa: CASSETGFSSYEQYF

v_call: TRBV7-3
j_call: TRBJ1-2
d_call: TRBD1
clone_size: .
cdr3_nt: TGTGCCAGCAGCTTAACGGGGACAGGGGAGAGCTATGGCTACACCTTC
cdr3_aa: CASSLTGTGESYGYTF

v_call: TRBV19
j_call: TRBJ1-6
d_call: .
clone_size: .
cdr3_nt: TGTGCCAGTAGTATAAAGGGAGGTTCCGGCTCACCCCTCCACTTT
cdr3_aa: CASSIKGGSGSPLHF

v_call: TRBV5-1
j_call: TRBJ1-3
d_call: .
clone_size: once
cdr3_nt: TGCGCCAGCAGGCTTGCAGGGGCTGGAAACACCATATATTTT
cdr3_aa: CASRLAGAGNTIYF

v_call: TRBV30
j_call: TRBJ1-2
d_call: .
clone_size: .
cdr3_nt: TGTGCCTGGAGTGTACTCGGGGGTGACACCTTC
cdr3_aa: CAWSVLGGDTF

v_call: TRBV2
j_call: TRBJ1-3
d_call: TRBD1
clone_size: .
cdr3_nt: TGTGCCAGCAGCGAGGACAGGGTCGGAAACACCATATATTTT
cdr3_aa: CASSEDRVGNTIYF

v_call: TRBV6-4
j_call: TRBJ2-1
d_call: .
clone_size: .
cdr3_nt: TGTGCCAGCAGTAGGGGGGGCCCTAGCTCCTACAATGAGCAGTTCTTC
cdr3_aa: CASSRGGPSSYNEQFF

v_call: TRBV7-2
j_call: TRBJ2-1
d_call: TRBD2
clone_size: .
cdr3_nt: TGTGCCAGCAGCGCCAGCGGGGGGGAATACAATGAGCAGTTCTTC
cdr3_aa: CASSASGGEYNEQFF

v_call: TRBV4-1
j_call: TRBJ2-1
d_call: TRBD1
clone_size: .
cdr3_nt: TGCGCCAGCAGCCGTCCCGGGACAGTCTCCACGGGGCAGTTCTTC
cdr3_aa: CASSRPGTVSTGQFF

v_call: TRBV11-3
j_call: TRBJ2-5
d_call: .
clone_size: once
cdr3_nt: TGTGCCAGCAGCTCGGACTACCAAGAGACCCAGTACTTC
cdr3_aa: CASSSDYQETQYF

v_call: TRBV24-1
j_call: TRBJ2-2
d_call: TRBD1
clone_size: .
cdr3_nt: TGTGCCACCAGTGATTTGGGACAGGGGAACACCGGGGAGCTGTTTTTT
cdr3_aa: CATSDLGQGNTGELFF

v_call: TRBV19
j_call: TRBJ1-2
d_call: .
clone_size: few
cdr3_nt: TGTGCCAGTACCATAGGGTGGGGAGGCAACTATGGCTACACCTTC
cdr3_aa: CASTIGWGGNYGYTF

v_call: TRBV7-8
j_call: TRBJ1-2
d_call: TRBD1
clone_size: .
cdr3_nt: TGTGCCAGCAGCTCCAGGACAGGGGTCTATGGCTACACCTTC
cdr3_aa: CASSSRTGVYGYTF

v_call: TRBV12-3/TRBV12-4
j_call: TRBJ2-1
d_call: .
clone_size: .
cdr3_nt: TGTGTCAGCAGTGGAGCTTACAATGAGCAGTTCTTC
cdr3_aa: CVSSGAYNEQFF

v_call: TRBV5-8
j_call: TRBJ2-1
d_call: .
clone_size: .
cdr3_nt: TGTGCCAGCAGCGCGTCCGTCCGGGACAAAGTCTACAATGAGCAGTTCTTC
cdr3_aa: CASSASVRDKVYNEQFF

v_call: TRBV14
j_call: TRBJ2-2
d_call: TRBD1
clone_size: .
cdr3_nt: TGTGCCAGCAGCCGTGAACGGACAGGCTTAGGGTCTTGGAACACCGGGGAGCTGTTTTTT
cdr3_aa: CASSRERTGLGSWNTGELFF

v_call: TRBV11-2
j_call: TRBJ1-1
d_call: TRBD1
clone_size: .
cdr3_nt: TGTGCCAGCAGCTTAGCCCGACAGGGTGAAGCTTTCTTT
cdr3_aa: CASSLARQGEAFF

v_call: TRBV7-2
j_call: TRBJ2-5
d_call: TRBD2
clone_size: .
cdr3_nt: TGTGCCAGCAGCTTAGGGGTCGGGAGGGTTCAAGAGACCCAGTACTTC
cdr3_aa: CASSLGVGRVQETQYF

v_call: TRBV5-6
j_call: TRBJ2-7
d_call: .
clone_size: .
cdr3_nt: TGTGCCAGCAGCTTGGCGGCGGGGGCTAGCATCTCCTACGAGCAGTACTTC
cdr3_aa: CASSLAAGASISYEQYF

v_call: TRBV7-2
j_call: TRBJ2-1
d_call: TRBD2
clone_size: .
cdr3_nt: TGTGCCAGCAGCCCCCGACTAGCGGGGGGTAATGAGCAGTTCTTC
cdr3_aa: CASSPRLAGGNEQFF

v_call: TRBV15
j_call: TRBJ1-3
d_call: .
clone_size: .
cdr3_nt: TGTGCCACCAGCAGAGATCGGGGGGGGCCTGGAAACACCATATATTTT
cdr3_aa: CATSRDRGGPGNTIYF

v_call: TRBV19
j_call: TRBJ2-3
d_call: TRBD2
clone_size: .
cdr3_nt: TGTGCCAGTAGGAGCGGGGGGACCGCAGATACGCAGTATTTT
cdr3_aa: CASRSGGTADTQYF

v_call: TRBV14
j_call: TRBJ1-3
d_call: .
clone_size: .
cdr3_nt: TGTGCCAGCAGCCAAGATACCAGGTTCGGAAACACCATATATTTT
cdr3_aa: CASSQDTRFGNTIYF

v_call: TRBV12-3/TRBV12-4
j_call: TRBJ2-7
d_call: TRBD1
clone_size: once
cdr3_nt: TGTGCCAGCAACCAGGGGGCGGGTTACGAGCAGTACTTC
cdr3_aa: CASNQGAGYEQYF

v_call: TRBV6-5
j_call: TRBJ2-5
d_call: TRBD1
clone_size: .
cdr3_nt: TGTGCCATACAAGCCGGGACAGGGGGTCAAGAGACCCAGTACTTC
cdr3_aa: CAIQAGTGGQETQYF

v_call: TRBV5-1
j_call: TRBJ2-5
d_call: TRBD2
clone_size: .
cdr3_nt: TGCGCCAGCAGGCCCTCGACTAGCGGGGTAGAGACCCAGTACTTC
cdr3_aa: CASRPSTSGVETQYF

v_call: TRBV5-4
j_call: TRBJ2-1
d_call: .
clone_size: once
cdr3_nt: TGTGCCAGCAGCTTCGTACTAGTCTCGAGTGAGCAGTTCTTC
cdr3_aa: CASSFVLVSSEQFF

v_call: TRBV5-4
j_call: TRBJ1-4
d_call: TRBD1
clone_size: .
cdr3_nt: TGTGCCAGCAGCGACCGGGACAGGGGTAATGAAAAACTGTTTTTT
cdr3_aa: CASSDRDRGNEKLFF

v_call: TRBV28
j_call: TRBJ1-5
d_call: .
clone_size: .
cdr3_nt: TGTGCCAGCAGTTTGGCCAGTAGCAATCAGTCCCAGCATTTT
cdr3_aa: CASSLASSNQSQHF

v_call: TRBV5-1
j_call: TRBJ1-1
d_call: .
clone_size: .
cdr3_nt: TGCGCCAGCAGCTGGCAACCGAAGTTAGGAGGTATCACTGAAGCTTTCTTT
cdr3_aa: CASSWQPKLGGITEAFF

v_call: TRBV19
j_call: TRBJ2-5
d_call: TRBD2
clone_size: .
cdr3_nt: TGTGCCAGTAGTACTTTGACTAGCGGGGCCGAAGAGACCCAGTACTTC
cdr3_aa: CASSTLTSGAEETQYF

v_call: TRBV5-5
j_call: TRBJ1-2
d_call: .
clone_size: .
cdr3_nt: TGTGCCAGCAGCCTTGACAGCTATGGCTACACCTTC
cdr3_aa: CASSLDSYGYTF

v_call: TRBV7-3
j_call: TRBJ2-5
d_call: TRBD2
clone_size: .
cdr3_nt: TGTGCCAGCAGCCCCGGGGGGTGGGAGACCCAGTACTTC
cdr3_aa: CASSPGGWETQYF

v_call: TRBV6-5
j_call: TRBJ1-1
d_call: .
clone_size: .
cdr3_nt: TGTGCCAGCAGTTACTCGGTCCAGACTGAAGCTTTCTTT
cdr3_aa: CASSYSVQTEAFF

v_call: TRBV18
j_call: TRBJ2-3
d_call: TRBD2
clone_size: .
cdr3_nt: TGTGCCAGCTCATCCGGGAGCGGGGGGCTCGGAGATACGCAGTATTTT
cdr3_aa: CASSSGSGGLGDTQYF

v_call: TRBV2
j_call: TRBJ2-7
d_call: .
clone_size: .
cdr3_nt: TGTGCCAGCAGACGTACAGGGTTACAGCAGTACTTC
cdr3_aa: CASRRTGLQQYF

v_call: TRBV3-1/TRBV3-2
j_call: TRBJ2-3
d_call: TRBD2
clone_size: .
cdr3_nt: TGTGCCAGCAGCCAATCTAGCGGGGGGGCCTCGGCAGATACGCAGTATTTT
cdr3_aa: CASSQSSGGASADTQYF

v_call: TRBV19
j_call: TRBJ1-5
d_call: .
clone_size: .
cdr3_nt: TGTGCCAGTAGTCCACGAGGGGGAGGCAATCAGCCCCAGCATTTT
cdr3_aa: CASSPRGGGNQPQHF

v_call: TRBV18
j_call: TRBJ1-2
d_call: .
clone_size: .
cdr3_nt: TGTGCCAGCTCACTTGACGGGGATGTCTATGGCTACACCTTC
cdr3_aa: CASSLDGDVYGYTF

v_call: TRBV6-2/TRBV6-3
j_call: TRBJ1-1
d_call: .
clone_size: .
cdr3_nt: TGTGCCAGCAGTTACGGCCGGAACACTGAAGCTTTCTTT
cdr3_aa: CASSYGRNTEAFF

v_call: TRBV7-9
j_call: TRBJ1-1
d_call: TRBD1
clone_size: .
cdr3_nt: TGTGCCAGCAGCTTATTGGGACAGGTGGCTTTCTTT
cdr3_aa: CASSLLGQVAFF

v_call: TRBV9
j_call: TRBJ1-6
d_call: .
clone_size: .
cdr3_nt: TGTGCCAGCAGCGTAGCTCTCGGGGTTGAGAATTCACCCCTCCACTTT
cdr3_aa: CASSVALGVENSPLHF

v_call: TRBV5-1
j_call: TRBJ1-4
d_call: .
clone_size: .
cdr3_nt: TGCGCCAGCAGCCGGGGGACCTCTAATGAAAAACTGTTTTTT
cdr3_aa: CASSRGTSNEKLFF

v_call: TRBV18
j_call: TRBJ1-2
d_call: TRBD1
clone_size: .
cdr3_nt: TGTGCCAGCGCGCGACAGGGGGCGGTTGGCTACACCTTC
cdr3_aa: CASARQGAVGYTF

v_call: TRBV7-8
j_call: TRBJ2-1
d_call: TRBD2
clone_size: few
cdr3_nt: TGTGCCAGCAGTGACAAGCTAGCGGGGAGGGGAAATGAGCAGTTCTTC
cdr3_aa: CASSDKLAGRGNEQFF

v_call: TRBV6-5
j_call: TRBJ1-2
d_call: TRBD1
clone_size: .
cdr3_nt: TGTGCCAGCAGGACAGGGTTGACGGGCTACACCTTC
cdr3_aa: CASRTGLTGYTF

v_call: TRBV25-1
j_call: TRBJ2-7
d_call: TRBD1
clone_size: .
cdr3_nt: TGTGCCAGCAGTGAACGGACAGGGGGAGCCTACGAGCAGTACTTC
cdr3_aa: CASSERTGGAYEQYF

v_call: TRBV18
j_call: TRBJ2-5
d_call: .
clone_size: .
cdr3_nt: TGTGCCAGCTCACCAGGTTCGGGGGTTCAAGAGACCCAGTACTTC
cdr3_aa: CASSPGSGVQETQYF

v_call: TRBV6-5
j_call: TRBJ1-6
d_call: .
clone_size: .
cdr3_nt: TGTGCCTCCGGGAGAGTACAAAATTCACCCCTCCACTTT
cdr3_aa: CASGRVQNSPLHF

v_call: TRBV11-3
j_call: TRBJ2-7
d_call: TRBD1
clone_size: few
cdr3_nt: TGTGCCAGCAGCTCGGGGACAGGGGGGTACTACGAGCAGTACTTC
cdr3_aa: CASSSGTGGYYEQYF

v_call: TRBV6-1
j_call: TRBJ1-4
d_call: TRBD1
clone_size: once
cdr3_nt: TGTGCCAGCAGTGAAGCGAGATCGGGACAGGGTCTTGAAAAACTGTTTTTT
cdr3_aa: CASSEARSGQGLEKLFF

v_call: TRBV5-1
j_call: TRBJ2-1
d_call: TRBD2
clone_size: .
cdr3_nt: TGCGCCAGCAGCTCACTTGGCGGGAGAGACAATGAGCAGTTCTTC
cdr3_aa: CASSSLGGRDNEQFF

v_call: TRBV15
j_call: TRBJ1-4
d_call: .
clone_size: .
cdr3_nt: TGTGCCACCAGCAGAGTTATGAGACAGCATGAAAAACTGTTTTTT
cdr3_aa: CATSRVMRQHEKLFF

v_call: TRBV6-5
j_call: TRBJ2-3
d_call: TRBD1
clone_size: few
cdr3_nt: TGTGCCAGCAAGGGACAGGGCACAGATACGCAGTATTTT
cdr3_aa: CASKGQGTDTQYF

v_call: TRBV4-1
j_call: TRBJ1-1
d_call: TRBD1
clone_size: few
cdr3_nt: TGCGCCAGCAGCCAAGATCTACAGGGGAGCCCTGGGAACACTGAAGCTTTCTTT
cdr3_aa: CASSQDLQGSPGNTEAFF